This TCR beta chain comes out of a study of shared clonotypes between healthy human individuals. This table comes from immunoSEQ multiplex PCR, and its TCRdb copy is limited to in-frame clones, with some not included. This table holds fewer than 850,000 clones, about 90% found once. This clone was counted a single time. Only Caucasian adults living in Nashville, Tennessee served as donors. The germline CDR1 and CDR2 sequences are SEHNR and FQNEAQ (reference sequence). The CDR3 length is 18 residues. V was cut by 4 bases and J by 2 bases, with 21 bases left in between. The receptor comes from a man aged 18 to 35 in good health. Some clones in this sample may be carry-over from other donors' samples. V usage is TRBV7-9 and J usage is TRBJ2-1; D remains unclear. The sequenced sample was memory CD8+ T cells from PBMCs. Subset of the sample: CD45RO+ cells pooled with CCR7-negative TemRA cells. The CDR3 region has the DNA TGTGCCAGCAGCTCCTCCCCGATGGTTAACGGAGCCTACAATGAGCAGTTCTTC. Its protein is CASSSSPMVNGAYNEQFF.